This T cell receptor beta chain appears in the sequencing data of a study of beta chain features in type 1 diabetes. As for this clone: The antigen is undetermined.

Findings and caveats of the study: More deletions and fewer insertions at VDJ junctions were found in patients with type 1 diabetes. It was possible that PCR favored shorter templates, equally so in patients and controls. Shorter TCRB CDR3s, moderately but significantly so, marked every one of the four CD4+ subsets in Type 1 diabetes patients. Relative to healthy donors, patients appeared to have naive, central memory and Treg TCRB repertoires that were more similar.

Expressed TCRB transcripts were sequenced, since all the RNA that had been isolated was reverse transcribed. This table comes from immunoSEQ multiplex PCR, and its TCRdb copy is limited to in-frame clones, with some not included. The sample yields some 150,000 clones, approximately 13% seen once. Central memory, naive, regulatory and stem cell-like memory CD4+ cells were sorted by CD45RO/CCR7/CD25/CD127/CD95/CD27. The V end lost 3 bases, the J end lost 10 bases, and 18 bases lay between the germline ends. The CDR3 loop spans 15 amino acids. Germline CDR1 is MNHEY and CDR2 is SMNVEV (reference sequence).

The receptor's source is a man aged 18 to 30 with type 1 diabetes. The sequenced material came from central memory CD4+ T cells from blood. This chain uses TRBV27 with TRBJ1-4, with a weak D call TRBD1 (5 bases). CDR3 DNA sequence: TGTGCCAGCAGTTTGGGGACGGATTTCGTCGGAAAACTGTTTTTT. It translates to CASSLGTDFVGKLFF. Full variable domain (outside the CDR3, taken from reference TRBV27 and TRBJ1-4): EAQVTQNPRYLITVTGKKLTVTCSQNMNHEYMSWYRQDPGLGLRQIYYSMNVEVTDKGDVPEGYKVSRKEKRNFPLILESPSPNQTSLYFCASSLGTDFVGKLFFGSGTQLSVL.